These 8 T cell receptor beta chains share one sample of origin, sequenced in a study of blood T cell repertoires in COVID-19. Assay used: immunoSEQ multiplex PCR; TCRdb lists only in-frame clones, some missing. Of about 220,000 clones listed, around 81% are singletons. Specimen: peripheral blood. The source is a human donor in a cohort sampled during active COVID-19.

The chain carries TRBV11-3 and TRBJ2-7, with a possible D match to TRBD1 (5 bases). V was trimmed by 5 bases and J by 3 bases, leaving 8 bases between them. In germline, CDR1 is SGHNT, CDR2 YENEEA. The CDR3 has 12 amino acids. CDR3 loop: CASSLDSYEQYF. The CDR3 DNA is TGTGCCAGCAGCCTCGACAGCTACGAGCAGTACTTC.

The V call is TRBV30, the J call TRBJ2-5; tentatively, D is TRBD2 (5 bases). The CDR3 has 13 amino acids. Germline V lookup: CDR1 GTSNPN, CDR2 SVGIG (reference sequence). The ends were cut back, 0 bases at V and 3 bases at J, with 8 bases in the middle. The CDR3 nucleotides read TGTGCCTGGAGTGTACGGGAAAAAGAGACCCAGTACTTC. Translation: CAWSVREKETQYF.

The chain combines TRBV28 with TRBJ2-7; 7 bases are a match to TRBD1. The CDR3 is 15 residues long. Germline V lookup: CDR1 MDHEN, CDR2 SYDVKM. The V segment lost 4 bases and the J segment 3 bases; nucleotides outside the gene matches: 9. Here the CDR3 DNA reads TGTGCCAGCAGTTCCTCAGGGGGTGCGGACTACGAGCAGTACTTC. Translated, it gives CASSSSGGADYEQYF. The variable domain in full, completed from reference TRBV28 and TRBJ2-7, reads DVKVTQSSRYLVKRTGEKVFLECVQDMDHENMFWYRQDPGLGLRLIYFSYDVKMKEKGDIPEGYSVSREKKERFSLILESASTNQTSMYLCASSSSGGADYEQYFGPGTRLTVT.

CDR3 sequence (DNA): TGCGCCAGCAGCCTGGGACAGCGGGGGAATAATTCACCCCTCCACTTT. It yields the protein CASSLGQRGNNSPLHF. The chain carries TRBV5-1 and TRBJ1-6, with TRBD1 matching 7 bases. There are 16 residues in the CDR3. From germline, CDR1 is SGHRS and CDR2 YFSETQ. V shed 4 bases and J 5 bases; nucleotides not matched to a gene: 9.

V usage is TRBV30 and J usage is TRBJ1-5; possible D gene TRBD1, 6 bases. CDR1 is GTSNPN, CDR2 SVGIG, per germline (reference sequence). This CDR3 comprises 14 residues. V lost 2 bases and J lost 2, with 10 bases in between. The CDR3 DNA reads TGTGCCTGGAGTCCCCGGACAGGCAATCAGCCCCAGCATTTT. Translated: CAWSPRTGNQPQHF. The complete variable domain, with remaining parts taken from reference TRBV30 and TRBJ1-5, reads SQTIHQWPATLVQPVGSPLSLECTVEGTSNPNLYWYRQAAGRGLQLLFYSVGIGQISSEVPQNLSASRPQDRQFILSSKKLLLSDSGFYLCAWSPRTGNQPQHFGDGTRLSIL.

V gene TRBV19 combines with J gene TRBJ2-1; 8 nucleotides match TRBD2. Germline-derived CDR1 and CDR2 are LNHDA and SQIVND (reference sequence). J gave up 2 bases and V 6 bases, and 3 bases lay outside the gene matches. The CDR3 runs to 14 residues. The CDR3 loop is CASSHGGAYNEQFF. The CDR3 DNA reads as TGTGCCAGTAGCCACGGGGGGGCCTACAATGAGCAGTTCTTC.

This chain links TRBV18 with TRBJ1-2, with TRBD1 matching over 7 bases. CDR1 and CDR2 from the germline V gene are KGHSH and LQKENI. V shed 2 bases and J 8 bases; nucleotides not matched to a gene: 8. This CDR3 contains 14 residues. CDR3 loop: CASSPGRGLDGYTF. For the CDR3, the DNA is TGTGCCAGCTCACCAGGAAGGGGGCTGGACGGCTACACCTTC.

This clone was counted only a few times. The chain employs TRBV7-6 and TRBJ1-4, with D possibly matching TRBD1 (5 bases). V dropped 6 bases and J dropped 2 bases, with 10 bases sitting between them. This CDR3 contains 14 residues. Germline V lookup: CDR1 SGHVS, CDR2 FNYEAQ. The DNA for the CDR3 is TGTGCCAGCAGTCGTGGGGCCACTAATGAAAAACTGTTTTTT. Its translation: CASSRGATNEKLFF. Using reference TRBV7-6 and TRBJ1-4 for the parts outside the CDR3, the full variable domain is GAGVSQSPRYKVTKRGQDVALRCDPISGHVSLYWYRQALGQGPEFLTYFNYEAQQDKSGLPNDRFSAERPEGSISTLTIQRTEQRDSAMYRCASSRGATNEKLFFGSGTQLSVL.